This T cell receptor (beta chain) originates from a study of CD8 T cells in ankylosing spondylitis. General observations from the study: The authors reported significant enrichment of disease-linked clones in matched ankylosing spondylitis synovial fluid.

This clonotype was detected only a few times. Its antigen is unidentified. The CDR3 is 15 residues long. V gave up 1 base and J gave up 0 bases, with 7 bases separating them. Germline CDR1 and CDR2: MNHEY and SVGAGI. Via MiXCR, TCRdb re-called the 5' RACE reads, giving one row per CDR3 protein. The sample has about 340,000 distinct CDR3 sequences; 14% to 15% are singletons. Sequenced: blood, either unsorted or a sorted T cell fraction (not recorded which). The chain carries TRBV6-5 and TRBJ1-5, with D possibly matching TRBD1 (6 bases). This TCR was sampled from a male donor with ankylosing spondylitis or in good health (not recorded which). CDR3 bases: TGTGCCAGCAGTTACTACAGGGATAGCAATCAGCCCCAGCATTTT. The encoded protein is CASSYYRDSNQPQHF.